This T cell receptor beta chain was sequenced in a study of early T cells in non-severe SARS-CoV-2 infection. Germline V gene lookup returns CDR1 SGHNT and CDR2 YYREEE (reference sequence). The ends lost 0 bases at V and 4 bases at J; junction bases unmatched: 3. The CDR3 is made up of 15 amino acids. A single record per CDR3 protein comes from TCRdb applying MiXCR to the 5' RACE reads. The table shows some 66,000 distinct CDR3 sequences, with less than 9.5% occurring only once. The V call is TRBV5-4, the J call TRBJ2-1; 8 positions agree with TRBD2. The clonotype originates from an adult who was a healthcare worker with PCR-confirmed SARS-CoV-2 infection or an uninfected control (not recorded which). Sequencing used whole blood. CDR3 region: CASSLDASGYNEQFF. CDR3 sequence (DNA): TGTGCCAGCAGCTTGGACGCTAGCGGGTACAATGAGCAGTTCTTC.